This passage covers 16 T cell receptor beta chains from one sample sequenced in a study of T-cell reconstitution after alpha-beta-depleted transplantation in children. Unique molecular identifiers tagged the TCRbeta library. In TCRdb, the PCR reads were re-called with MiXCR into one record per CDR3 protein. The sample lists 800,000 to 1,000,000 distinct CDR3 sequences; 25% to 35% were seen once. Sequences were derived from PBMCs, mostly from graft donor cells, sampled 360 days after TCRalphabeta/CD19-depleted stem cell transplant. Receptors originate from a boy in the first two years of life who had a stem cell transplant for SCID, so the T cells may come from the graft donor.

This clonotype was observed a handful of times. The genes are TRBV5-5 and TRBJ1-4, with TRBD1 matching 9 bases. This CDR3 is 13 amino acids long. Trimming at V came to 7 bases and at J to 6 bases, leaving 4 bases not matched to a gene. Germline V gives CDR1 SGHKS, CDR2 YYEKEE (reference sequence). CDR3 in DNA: TGTGCCAGCTCGGGACAGGGTTATGAAAAACTGTTTTTT. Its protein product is CASSGQGYEKLFF.

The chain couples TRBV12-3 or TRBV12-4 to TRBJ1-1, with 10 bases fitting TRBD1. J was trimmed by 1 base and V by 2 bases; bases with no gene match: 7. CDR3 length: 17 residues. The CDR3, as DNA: TGTGCCAGCAGTTTATCACCGGGACAGGGGCCGAACACTGAAGCTTTCTTT. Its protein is CASSLSPGQGPNTEAFF.

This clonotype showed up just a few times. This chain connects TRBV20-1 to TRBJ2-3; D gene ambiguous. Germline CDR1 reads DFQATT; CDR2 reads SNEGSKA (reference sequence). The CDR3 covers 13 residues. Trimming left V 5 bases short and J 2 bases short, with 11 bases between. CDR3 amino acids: CSAGGYPTDTQYF. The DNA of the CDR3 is TGCAGTGCTGGCGGATACCCCACAGATACGCAGTATTTT.

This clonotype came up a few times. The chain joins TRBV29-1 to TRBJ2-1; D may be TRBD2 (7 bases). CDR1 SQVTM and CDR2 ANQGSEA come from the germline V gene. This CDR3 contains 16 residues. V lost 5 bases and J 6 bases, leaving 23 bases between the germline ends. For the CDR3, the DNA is TGCAGCGTTTACATGGACGGCCTTAGGGGGGGCAATGAGCAGTTCTTC. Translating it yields CSVYMDGLRGGNEQFF.

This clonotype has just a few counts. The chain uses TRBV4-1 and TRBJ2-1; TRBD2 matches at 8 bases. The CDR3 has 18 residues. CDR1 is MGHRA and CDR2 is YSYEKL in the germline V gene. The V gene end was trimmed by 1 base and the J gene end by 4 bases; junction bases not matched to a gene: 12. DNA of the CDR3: TGCGCCAGCAGCCAAGCGTGGCGGGGGGCCTCCGTTTACAATGAGCAGTTCTTC. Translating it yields CASSQAWRGASVYNEQFF.

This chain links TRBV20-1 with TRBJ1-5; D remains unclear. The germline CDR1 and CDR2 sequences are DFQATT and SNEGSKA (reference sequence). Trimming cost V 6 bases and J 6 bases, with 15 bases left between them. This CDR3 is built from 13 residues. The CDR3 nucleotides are TGCAGTGCCCTCTCCCGAGCGGGTCAGCCCCAGCATTTT. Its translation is CSALSRAGQPQHF.

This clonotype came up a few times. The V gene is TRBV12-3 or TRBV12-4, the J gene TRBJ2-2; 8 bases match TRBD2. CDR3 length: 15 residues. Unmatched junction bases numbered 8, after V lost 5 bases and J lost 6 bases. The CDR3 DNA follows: TGTGCCAGCAGTCTCGGGGGGGTTCTAGCCGGGGAGCTGTTTTTT. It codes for CASSLGGVLAGELFF.

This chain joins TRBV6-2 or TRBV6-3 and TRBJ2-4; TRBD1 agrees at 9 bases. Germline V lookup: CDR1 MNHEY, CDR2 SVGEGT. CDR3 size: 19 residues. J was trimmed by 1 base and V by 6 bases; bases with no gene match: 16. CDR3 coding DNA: TGTGCCAGCAGATCCACGGGACAGGGCGGTTTGCTGGCCAAAAACATTCAGTACTTC. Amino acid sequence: CASRSTGQGGLLAKNIQYF.

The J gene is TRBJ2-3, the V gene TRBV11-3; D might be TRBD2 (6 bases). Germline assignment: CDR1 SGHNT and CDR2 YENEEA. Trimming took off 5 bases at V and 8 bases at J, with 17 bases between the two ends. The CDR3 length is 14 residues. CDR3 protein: CASSPTSTEGTQYF. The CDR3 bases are TGTGCCAGCAGCCCAACTAGCACAGAAGGTACGCAGTATTTT.

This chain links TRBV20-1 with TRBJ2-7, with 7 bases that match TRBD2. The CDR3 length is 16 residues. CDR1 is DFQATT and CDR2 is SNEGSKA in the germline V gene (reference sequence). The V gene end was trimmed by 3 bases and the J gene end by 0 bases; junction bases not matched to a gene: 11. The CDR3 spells CSASLPRGDFSYEQYF. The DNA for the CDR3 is TGCAGTGCTAGCCTCCCACGGGGGGACTTCTCCTACGAGCAGTACTTC.

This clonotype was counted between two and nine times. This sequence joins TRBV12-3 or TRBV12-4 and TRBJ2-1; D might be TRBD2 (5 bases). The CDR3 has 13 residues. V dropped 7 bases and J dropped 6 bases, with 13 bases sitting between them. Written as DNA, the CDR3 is TGTGCCAGCACCTCACTCGGGATCAATGAGCAGTTCTTC. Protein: CASTSLGINEQFF.

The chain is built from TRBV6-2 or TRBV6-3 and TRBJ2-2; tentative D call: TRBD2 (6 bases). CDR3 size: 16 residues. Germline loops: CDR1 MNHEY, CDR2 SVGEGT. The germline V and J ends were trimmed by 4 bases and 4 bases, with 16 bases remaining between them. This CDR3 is CASSSSTGGVTGELFF. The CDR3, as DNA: TGTGCCAGCAGTTCCTCTACGGGCGGGGTCACCGGGGAGCTGTTTTTT.

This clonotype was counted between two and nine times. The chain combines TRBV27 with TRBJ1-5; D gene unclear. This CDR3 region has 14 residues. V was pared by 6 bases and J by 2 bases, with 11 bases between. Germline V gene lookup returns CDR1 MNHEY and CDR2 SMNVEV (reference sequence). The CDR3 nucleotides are TGTGCCAGCAGATCACGGGGAGGCAATCAGCCCCAGCATTTT. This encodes CASRSRGGNQPQHF.

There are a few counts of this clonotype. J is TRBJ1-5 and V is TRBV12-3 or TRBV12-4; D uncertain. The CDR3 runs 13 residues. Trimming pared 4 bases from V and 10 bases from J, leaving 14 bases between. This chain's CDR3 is CASSSALLGPQHF. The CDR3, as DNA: TGTGCCAGCAGTTCCGCTTTATTAGGCCCCCAGCATTTT.

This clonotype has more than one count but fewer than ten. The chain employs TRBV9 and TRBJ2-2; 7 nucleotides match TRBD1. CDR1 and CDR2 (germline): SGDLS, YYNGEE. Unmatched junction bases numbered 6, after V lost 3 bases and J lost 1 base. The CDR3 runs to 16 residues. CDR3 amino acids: CASSATGMKNTGELFF. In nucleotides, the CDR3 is TGTGCCAGCAGCGCGACAGGGATGAAGAACACCGGGGAGCTGTTTTTT.

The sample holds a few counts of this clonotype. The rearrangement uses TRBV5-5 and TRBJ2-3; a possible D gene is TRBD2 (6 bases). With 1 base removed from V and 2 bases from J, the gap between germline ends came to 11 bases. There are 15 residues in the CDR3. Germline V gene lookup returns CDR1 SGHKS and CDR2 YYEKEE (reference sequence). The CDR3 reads CASSLRVAVTDTQYF. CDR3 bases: TGTGCCAGCAGCTTGAGAGTAGCGGTCACAGATACGCAGTATTTT.